This T cell receptor beta chain was profiled in a study of blood T cell repertoires in COVID-19. For the study at large: The origin of the acute and convalescent COVID-19 samples was the United States, Italy and Spain.

Original processing notes: Nucleated cell counts were estimated from reference gene primer amplification. Clones were sequenced by immunoSEQ multiplex PCR, and TCRdb holds only the in-frame ones, with some missing. Clone size and V and J calls were adopted from that table, with D and trimming inferred from the DNA. The data show approximately 100,000 clones, approximately 84% seen once. The length of the CDR3 is 15 residues. CDR1 is MNHNS and CDR2 is SASEGT in the germline V gene. The J segment lost 5 bases and the V segment lost 2 bases, leaving 7 bases of the junction unmatched. The J gene is TRBJ1-2, the V gene TRBV6-1; 8 nucleotides agree with TRBD1. This sequence was found in a human donor in a cohort sampled during active or convalescent COVID-19. The sequencing sample was made of peripheral blood. The CDR3 loop is CASSEWGQEIYGYTF. In DNA form, the CDR3 reads TGTGCCAGCAGTGAATGGGGACAGGAGATATATGGCTACACCTTC.